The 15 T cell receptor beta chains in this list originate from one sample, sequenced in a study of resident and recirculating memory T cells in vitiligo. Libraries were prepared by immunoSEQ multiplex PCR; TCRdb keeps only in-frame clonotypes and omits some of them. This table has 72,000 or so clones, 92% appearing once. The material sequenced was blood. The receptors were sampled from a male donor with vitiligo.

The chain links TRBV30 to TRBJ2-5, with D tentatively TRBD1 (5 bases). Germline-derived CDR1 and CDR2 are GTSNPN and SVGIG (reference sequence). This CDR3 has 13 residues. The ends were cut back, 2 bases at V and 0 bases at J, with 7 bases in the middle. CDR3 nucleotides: TGTGCCTGGAGTCCAGGGTACCAAGAGACCCAGTACTTC. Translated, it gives CAWSPGYQETQYF.

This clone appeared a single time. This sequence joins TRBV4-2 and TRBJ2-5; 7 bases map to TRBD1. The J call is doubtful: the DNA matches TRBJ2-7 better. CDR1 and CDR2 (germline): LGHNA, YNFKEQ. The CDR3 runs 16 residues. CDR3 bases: TGTGCCAGCAGCCAAGTTCCCCTCGCAGGGGGCTACGAGCAGTACTTC. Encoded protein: CASSQVPLAGGYEQYF.

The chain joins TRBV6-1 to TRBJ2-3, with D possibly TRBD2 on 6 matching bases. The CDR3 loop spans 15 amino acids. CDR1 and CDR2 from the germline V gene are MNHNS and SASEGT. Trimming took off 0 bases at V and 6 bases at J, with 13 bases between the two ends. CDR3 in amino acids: CASSEASGILDTQYF. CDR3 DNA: TGTGCCAGCAGTGAAGCTAGCGGAATACTGGATACGCAGTATTTT.

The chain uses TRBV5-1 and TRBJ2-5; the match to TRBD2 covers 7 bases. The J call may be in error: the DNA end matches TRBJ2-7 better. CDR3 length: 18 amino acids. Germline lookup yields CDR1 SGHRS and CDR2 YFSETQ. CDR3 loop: CASSLAGHRAGISYEQYF. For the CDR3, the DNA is TGCGCCAGCAGCTTGGCCGGCCATAGAGCGGGGATATCCTACGAGCAGTACTTC.

CDR3 region: CASTPEGPQFF. In nucleotides, the CDR3 is TGTGCCAGCACCCCCGAGGGTCCTCAGTTCTTC. V gene TRBV2 combines with J gene TRBJ2-1; D is perhaps TRBD2 (5 bases). The CDR3 totals 11 residues. V was pared by 7 bases and J by 13 bases, with 14 bases between. Germline values: CDR1 SNHLY, CDR2 FYNNEI.

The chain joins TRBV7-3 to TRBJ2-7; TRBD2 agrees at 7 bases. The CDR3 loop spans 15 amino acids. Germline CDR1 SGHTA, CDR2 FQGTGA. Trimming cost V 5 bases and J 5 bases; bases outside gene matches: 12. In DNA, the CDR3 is TGTGCCAGCAGCGCAGTGAGCGGGAACCTACACGAGCAGTACTTC. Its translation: CASSAVSGNLHEQYF.

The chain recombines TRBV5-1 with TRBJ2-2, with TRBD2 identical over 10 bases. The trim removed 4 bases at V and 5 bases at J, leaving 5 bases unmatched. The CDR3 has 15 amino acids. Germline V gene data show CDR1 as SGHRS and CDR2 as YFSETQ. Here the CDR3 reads CASSLQGLATGELFF. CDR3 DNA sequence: TGCGCCAGCAGCCTCCAGGGACTAGCGACCGGGGAGCTGTTTTTT.

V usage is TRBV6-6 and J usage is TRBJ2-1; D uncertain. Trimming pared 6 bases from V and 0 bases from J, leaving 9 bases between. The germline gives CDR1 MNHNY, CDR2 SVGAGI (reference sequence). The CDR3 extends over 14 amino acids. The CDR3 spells CASRVASSYNEQFF. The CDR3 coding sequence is TGTGCCAGCAGGGTAGCATCCTCCTACAATGAGCAGTTCTTC.

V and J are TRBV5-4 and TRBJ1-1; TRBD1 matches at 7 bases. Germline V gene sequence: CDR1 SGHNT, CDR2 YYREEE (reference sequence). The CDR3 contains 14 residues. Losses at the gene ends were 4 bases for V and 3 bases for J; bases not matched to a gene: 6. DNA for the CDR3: TGTGCCAGCAGCATCAGGGGGGAAGACACTGAAGCTTTCTTT. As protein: CASSIRGEDTEAFF.

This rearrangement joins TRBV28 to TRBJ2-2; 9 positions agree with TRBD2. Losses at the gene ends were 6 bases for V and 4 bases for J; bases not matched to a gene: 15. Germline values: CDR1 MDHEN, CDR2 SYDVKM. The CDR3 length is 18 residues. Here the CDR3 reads CASSPLISGRRVTGELFF. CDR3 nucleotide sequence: TGTGCCAGCAGCCCACTTATTAGCGGGAGACGTGTCACCGGGGAGCTGTTTTTT. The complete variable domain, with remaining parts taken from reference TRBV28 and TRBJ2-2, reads DVKVTQSSRYLVKRTGEKVFLECVQDMDHENMFWYRQDPGLGLRLIYFSYDVKMKEKGDIPEGYSVSREKKERFSLILESASTNQTSMYLCASSPLISGRRVTGELFFGEGSRLTVL.

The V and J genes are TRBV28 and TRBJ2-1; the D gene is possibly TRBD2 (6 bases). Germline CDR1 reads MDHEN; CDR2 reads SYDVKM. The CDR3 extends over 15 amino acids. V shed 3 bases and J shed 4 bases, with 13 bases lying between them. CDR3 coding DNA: TGTGCCAGCAGTTTTCCCCTTGGGGGGTACAATGAGCAGTTCTTC. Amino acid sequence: CASSFPLGGYNEQFF.

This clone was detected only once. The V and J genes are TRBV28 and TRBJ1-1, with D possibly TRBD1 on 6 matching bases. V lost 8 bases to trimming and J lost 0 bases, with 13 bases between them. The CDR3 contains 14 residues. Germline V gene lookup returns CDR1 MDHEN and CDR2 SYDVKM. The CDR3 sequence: CASLTGTLNTEAFF. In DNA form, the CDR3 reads TGTGCCAGCCTTACCGGGACACTGAACACTGAAGCTTTCTTT.

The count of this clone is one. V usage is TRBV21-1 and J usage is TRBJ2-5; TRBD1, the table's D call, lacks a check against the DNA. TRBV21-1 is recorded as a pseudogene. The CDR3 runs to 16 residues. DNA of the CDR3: TGTGCCAGCAGCAAAGAGTGTACAGGGGGCATAGAGACCCAGTACTTC. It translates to CASSKECTGGIETQYF.

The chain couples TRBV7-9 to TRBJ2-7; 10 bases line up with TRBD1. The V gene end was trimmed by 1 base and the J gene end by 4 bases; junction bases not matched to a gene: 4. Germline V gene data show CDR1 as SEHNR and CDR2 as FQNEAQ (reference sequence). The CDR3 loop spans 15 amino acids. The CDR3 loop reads CASSLGAGQGYEQYF. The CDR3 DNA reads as TGTGCCAGCAGCTTAGGTGCGGGACAGGGGTACGAGCAGTACTTC.

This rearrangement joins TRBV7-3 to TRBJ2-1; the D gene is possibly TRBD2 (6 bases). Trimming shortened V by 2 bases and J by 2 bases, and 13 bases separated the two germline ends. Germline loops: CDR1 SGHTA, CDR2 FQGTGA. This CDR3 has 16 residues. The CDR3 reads CASSLGGGATYNEQFF. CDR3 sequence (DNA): TGTGCCAGCAGCTTAGGTGGCGGGGCAACCTACAATGAGCAGTTCTTC.